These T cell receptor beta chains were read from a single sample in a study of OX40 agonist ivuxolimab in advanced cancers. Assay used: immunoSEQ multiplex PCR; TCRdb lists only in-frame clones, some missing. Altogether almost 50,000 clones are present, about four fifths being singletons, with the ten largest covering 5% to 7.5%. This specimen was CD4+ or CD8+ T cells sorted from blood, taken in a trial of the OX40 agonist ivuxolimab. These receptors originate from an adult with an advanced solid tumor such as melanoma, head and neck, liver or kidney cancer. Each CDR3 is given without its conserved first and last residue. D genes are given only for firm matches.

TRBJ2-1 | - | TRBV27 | ASSLFSGAGLTYNEQF
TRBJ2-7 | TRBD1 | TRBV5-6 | ASTSGTGTYEQY
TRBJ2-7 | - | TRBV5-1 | ASSSLQSYEQY
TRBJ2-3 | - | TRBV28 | ASSWERNSSEDTQY
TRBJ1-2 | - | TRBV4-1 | ASSQGPAYYGYT
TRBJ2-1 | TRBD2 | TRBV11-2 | ASSFPGLENEQF
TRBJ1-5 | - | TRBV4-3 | ASSPWENQPQH
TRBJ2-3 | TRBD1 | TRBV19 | ASSIVGTGVLAEDTQY
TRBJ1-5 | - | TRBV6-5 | ASKVQELSNQPQH
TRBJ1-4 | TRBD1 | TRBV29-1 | SVRGGWENEKLF
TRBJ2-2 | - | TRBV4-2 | ASSQDLDGELF
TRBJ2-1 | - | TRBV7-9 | ASSPITGRGIGQF
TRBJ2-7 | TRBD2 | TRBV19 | ASSARTSGSYEQY
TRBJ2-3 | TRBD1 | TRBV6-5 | ASSSTGTGTDTQY
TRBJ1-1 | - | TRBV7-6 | ASSPAVNTEAF
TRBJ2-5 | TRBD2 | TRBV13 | ASSGTGTSGSGTQY
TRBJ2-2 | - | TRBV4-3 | ASSQSRAPRGTGELF
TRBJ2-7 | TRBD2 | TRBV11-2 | ASSLGLAGYEQY
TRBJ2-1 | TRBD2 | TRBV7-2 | ASSLVGDYYNEQF
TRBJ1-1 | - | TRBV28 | ASSLSPLNTEAF
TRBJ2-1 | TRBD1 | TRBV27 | ASSLSSGTDNEQF
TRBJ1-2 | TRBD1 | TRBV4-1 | ASSSRTGGDGYT
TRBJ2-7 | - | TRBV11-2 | ASSFGSSPYEQY
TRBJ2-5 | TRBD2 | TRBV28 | ASSPIPGLAGGIQETQY
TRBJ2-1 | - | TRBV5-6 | ASSLDGSRYNEQF
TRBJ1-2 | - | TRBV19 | ASAPGPFYGYT
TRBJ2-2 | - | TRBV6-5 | ASSSGPMNTGELF
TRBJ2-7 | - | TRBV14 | ASSQEGLAYEQY
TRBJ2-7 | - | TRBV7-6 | ASSQTLGYEQY
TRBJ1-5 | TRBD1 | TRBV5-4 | ASSLGTDGNQPQH
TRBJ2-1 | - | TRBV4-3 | ASSPGDGPGNEQF
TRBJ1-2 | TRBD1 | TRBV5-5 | ASSRQGLDGYT
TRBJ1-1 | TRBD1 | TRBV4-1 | ASSQSPGLQGGTEAF
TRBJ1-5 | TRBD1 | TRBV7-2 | ASSLEDRVNQPQH
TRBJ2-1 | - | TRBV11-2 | ASSPQGGEREQF
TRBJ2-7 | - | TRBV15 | ATRDLSSYEQY
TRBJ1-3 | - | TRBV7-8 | ASSFRENTIY
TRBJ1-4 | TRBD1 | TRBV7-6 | ASSLTTGAHEKLF
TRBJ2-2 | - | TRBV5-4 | ASSLVASNTGELF
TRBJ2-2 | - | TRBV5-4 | ASSLGPQENTGELF
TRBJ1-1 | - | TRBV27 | ASSLSRGGNTEAF
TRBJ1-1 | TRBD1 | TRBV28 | ASSLGTGTNTEAF
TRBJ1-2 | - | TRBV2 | ASSEAPSNYGYT
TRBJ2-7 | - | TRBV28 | ASSFSGQQY
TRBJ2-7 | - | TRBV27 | ASSLGAEQY
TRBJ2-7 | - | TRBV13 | ASTVSDSYEQY
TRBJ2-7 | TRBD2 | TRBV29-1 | SVLSGRAHEQY
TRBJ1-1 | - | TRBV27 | ASIGSGTTLNTEAF
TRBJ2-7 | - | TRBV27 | ASSKGGGSVDYEQY
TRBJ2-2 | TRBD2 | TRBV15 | ATSQRLAGYTGELF
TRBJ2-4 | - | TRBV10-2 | ASSESGGSAKNIQY